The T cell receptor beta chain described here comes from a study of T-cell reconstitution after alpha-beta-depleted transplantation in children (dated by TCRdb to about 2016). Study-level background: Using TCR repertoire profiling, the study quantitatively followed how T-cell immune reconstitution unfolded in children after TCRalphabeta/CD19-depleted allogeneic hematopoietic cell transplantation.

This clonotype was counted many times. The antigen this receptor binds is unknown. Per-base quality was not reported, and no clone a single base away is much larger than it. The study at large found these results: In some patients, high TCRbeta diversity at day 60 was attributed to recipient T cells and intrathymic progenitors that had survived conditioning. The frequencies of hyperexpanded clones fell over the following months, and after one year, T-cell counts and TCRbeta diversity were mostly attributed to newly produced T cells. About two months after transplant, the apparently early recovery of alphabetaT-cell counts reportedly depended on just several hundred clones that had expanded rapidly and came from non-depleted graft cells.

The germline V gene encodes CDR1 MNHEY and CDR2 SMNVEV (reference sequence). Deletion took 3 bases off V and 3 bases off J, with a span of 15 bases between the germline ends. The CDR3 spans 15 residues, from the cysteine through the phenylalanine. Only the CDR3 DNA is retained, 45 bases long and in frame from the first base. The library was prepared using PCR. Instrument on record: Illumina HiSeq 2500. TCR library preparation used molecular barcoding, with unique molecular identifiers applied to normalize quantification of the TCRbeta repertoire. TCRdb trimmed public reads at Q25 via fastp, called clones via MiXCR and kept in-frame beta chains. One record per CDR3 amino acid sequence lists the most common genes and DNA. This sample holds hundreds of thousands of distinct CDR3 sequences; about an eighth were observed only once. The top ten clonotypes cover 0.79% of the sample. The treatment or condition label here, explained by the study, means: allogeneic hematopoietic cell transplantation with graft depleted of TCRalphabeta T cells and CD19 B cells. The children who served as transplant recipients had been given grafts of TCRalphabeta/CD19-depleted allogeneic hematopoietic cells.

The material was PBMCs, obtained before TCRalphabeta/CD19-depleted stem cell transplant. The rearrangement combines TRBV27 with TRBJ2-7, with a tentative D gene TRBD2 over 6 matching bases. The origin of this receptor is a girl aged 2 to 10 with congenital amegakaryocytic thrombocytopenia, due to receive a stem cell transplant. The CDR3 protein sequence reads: CASSFIDGRSYEQYF. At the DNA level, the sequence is TGTGCCAGCAGTTTTATCGACGGGAGAAGCTACGAGCAGTACTTC.